A single sample gave rise to the 21 T cell receptor beta chains below, sequenced in a study of CD8+ T cells in alopecia areata. Reverse transcription of extracted RNA yielded cDNA, which provided the sequencing template. The method was immunoSEQ multiplex PCR; TCRdb's version includes in-frame clones alone and lacks a portion of them. The table has 150,000 or so clones, about 87% seen once. Sequencing used CD8+ T cells sorted from blood, obtained at week 0. The source of these receptors is a human donor with alopecia areata.

This clone was seen ten or more times. This chain links TRBV27 with TRBJ2-2; D gene ambiguous. This CDR3 has 13 residues. The germline V gene has CDR1 MNHEY and CDR2 SMNVEV (reference sequence). The V end was cut by 1 base, the J end by 5 bases, with 5 bases between. The CDR3 sequence: CASSLLETGELFF. CDR3 nucleotides: TGTGCCAGCAGTTTATTGGAAACCGGGGAGCTGTTTTTT.

This rearrangement joins TRBV5-1 to TRBJ1-1; D is uncertain. Germline CDR1 and CDR2: SGHRS and YFSETQ. Trimming removed 5 bases at V and 7 bases at J, with 9 bases between. The CDR3 contains 11 residues. The CDR3 nucleotides are TGCGCCAGCAGACTCGGCGGTGAAGCTTTCTTT. Translation: CASRLGGEAFF. Drawing the rest from reference TRBV5-1 and TRBJ1-1, the complete variable domain is KAGVTQTPRYLIKTRGQQVTLSCSPISGHRSVSWYQQTPGQGLQFLFEYFSETQRNKGNFPGRFSGRQFSNSRSEMNVSTLELGDSALYLCASRLGGEAFFGQGTRLTVV.

The V and J genes are TRBV27 and TRBJ2-1; D is perhaps TRBD1 (6 bases). V gave up 6 bases and J gave up 4 bases, with 13 bases separating them. This CDR3 region has 14 residues. Germline-derived CDR1 and CDR2 are MNHEY and SMNVEV (reference sequence). The DNA for the CDR3 is TGTGCCAGCAGCCCGGGGCAGGGGTACAATGAGCAGTTCTTC. Residues: CASSPGQGYNEQFF.

The rearrangement links TRBV27 to TRBJ2-5; tentatively, D is TRBD1 (5 bases). CDR3 size: 15 residues. The germline V and J ends were trimmed by 2 bases and 1 base, with 11 bases remaining between them. Looked up from germline, CDR1 is MNHEY and CDR2 is SMNVEV (reference sequence). Written as DNA, the CDR3 is TGTGCCAGCAGTTTAGCTGGGGCAGTCCAAGAGACCCAGTACTTC. Its translation: CASSLAGAVQETQYF.

CDR3 bases: TGTGCTAGTGGTTTCATCCCTACTAGCGGGGGGGCCAATGAGCAGTTCTTC. Amino acids: CASGFIPTSGGANEQFF. The genes are TRBV12-5 and TRBJ2-1, with TRBD2 identical over 13 bases. V gave up 3 bases and J gave up 6 bases; unmatched junction bases: 8. Germline CDR1 is LGHNT and CDR2 is FRNRAP. The CDR3 covers 17 residues.

This chain joins TRBV6-5 and TRBJ2-6; no firm D call. V lost 4 bases and J lost 0, with 4 bases in between. The CDR3 has 14 residues. From germline, CDR1 is MNHEY and CDR2 SVGAGI. The DNA for the CDR3 is TGTGCCAGCAGTTCCACCTCTGGGGCCAACGTCCTGACTTTC. As protein: CASSSTSGANVLTF.

This clone was seen a handful of times. The V gene is TRBV11-2, the J gene TRBJ2-7; a weak D match, TRBD1 (5 bases). The CDR3 contains 15 residues. From germline, CDR1 is SGHAT and CDR2 FQNNGV. V gave up 0 bases and J gave up 7 bases, with 16 bases separating them. In nucleotides, the CDR3 is TGTGCCAGCAGCTTAGACCGGACACTGGTCGGGGAGCAGTACTTC. Amino acids: CASSLDRTLVGEQYF.

V gene TRBV29-1 combines with J gene TRBJ2-7, with D maybe TRBD2 (6 bases). V was pared by 4 bases and J by 2 bases, with 12 bases between. The CDR3 loop spans 13 amino acids. Germline V gene data show CDR1 as SQVTM and CDR2 as ANQGSEA. As DNA, the CDR3 is TGCAGCGTTGTTTGGGGGGTTCCCTACGAGCAGTACTTC. Translating gives CSVVWGVPYEQYF.

In nucleotides, the CDR3 is TGTGCCAGCAGTTTACAGGGGAATATCTACAATGAGCAGTTCTTC. As protein: CASSLQGNIYNEQFF. The rearrangement uses TRBV28 and TRBJ2-1, with D maybe TRBD1 (6 bases). The CDR3 loop spans 15 amino acids. With 2 bases removed from V and 3 bases from J, the gap between germline ends came to 11 bases. Germline V CDR1 and CDR2: MDHEN, SYDVKM.

V usage is TRBV29-1 and J usage is TRBJ2-1, with no clear D. V was trimmed by 2 bases and J by 1 base, leaving 9 bases between them. The CDR3 covers 14 residues. Germline values: CDR1 SQVTM, CDR2 ANQGSEA. Here the CDR3 reads CSVEIRSSYNEQFF. CDR3 DNA: TGCAGCGTTGAAATAAGAAGTTCCTACAATGAGCAGTTCTTC.

Note on this clone: In this CDR3 the conserved last residue, phenylalanine or tryptophan, is missing, so a read error is likely. The rearrangement uses TRBV6-4 and TRBJ2-3; D ambiguous. V shed 2 bases and J shed 0 bases, with 9 bases lying between them. CDR3 length: 15 residues. Germline CDR1 is MRHNA and CDR2 is SNTAGT. Here the CDR3 DNA reads TGTGCCAGCAGTGACGCGGCAGATAGCACAGATACGCAGTATTCT. Amino acids: CASSDAADSTDTQYS.

V gene TRBV6-5 combines with J gene TRBJ2-5; 7 bases are a match to TRBD1. The J call may be incorrect, as the DNA end agrees better with TRBJ2-7. CDR1 is MNHEY, CDR2 SVGAGI, per germline. The CDR3 has 16 amino acids. CDR3 amino acids: CASSYSWTGSAYEQYF. The CDR3 DNA sequence: TGTGCCAGCAGTTACTCTTGGACAGGTTCAGCCTACGAGCAGTACTTC.

This chain joins TRBV29-1 and TRBJ1-1, with TRBD1 matching 8 bases. The CDR3 runs 14 residues. Germline-derived CDR1 and CDR2 are SQVTM and ANQGSEA. V shed 3 bases, J shed 5 bases, and the junction held 8 bases outside the gene matches. CDR3 in DNA: TGCAGCGTTGACCCTGGACAGGGTGGGACTGAAGCTTTCTTT. It is translated as CSVDPGQGGTEAFF.

The chain has TRBV5-1 and TRBJ2-5, with no clear D. V lost 2 bases and J lost 2, with 1 base in between. The CDR3 covers 11 residues. Germline V gene data show CDR1 as SGHRS and CDR2 as YFSETQ. CDR3 bases: TGCGCCAGCAGCTTACAAGAGACCCAGTACTTC. The encoded protein is CASSLQETQYF. Full variable domain (outside the CDR3, taken from reference TRBV5-1 and TRBJ2-5): KAGVTQTPRYLIKTRGQQVTLSCSPISGHRSVSWYQQTPGQGLQFLFEYFSETQRNKGNFPGRFSGRQFSNSRSEMNVSTLELGDSALYLCASSLQETQYFGPGTRLLVL.

The chain has TRBV27 and TRBJ1-3; D unclear. Trimming left V 2 bases short and J 0 bases short, with 14 bases between. The CDR3 totals 17 residues. CDR1 is MNHEY and CDR2 is SMNVEV in the germline V gene (reference sequence). The CDR3 DNA sequence: TGTGCCAGCAGTTTAATTGGAGACTGGAGCTCTGGAAACACCATATATTTT. Protein sequence: CASSLIGDWSSGNTIYF.

V usage is TRBV7-7 and J usage is TRBJ2-7; a possible D gene is TRBD2 (6 bases). V gave up 1 base and J gave up 0 bases, with 10 bases separating them. The CDR3 has 15 residues. The germline V gene has CDR1 SSHAT and CDR2 FNYEAQ (reference sequence). The chain's CDR3 is CASSLGPGSSYEQYF. The CDR3, as DNA: TGTGCCAGCAGCTTAGGTCCCGGGAGCTCCTACGAGCAGTACTTC.

The genes are TRBV27 and TRBJ2-3; TRBD1 is a possible D gene (6 bases). The V and J ends lost 7 bases and 1 base respectively, with 15 bases between them. Germline CDR1 reads MNHEY; CDR2 reads SMNVEV (reference sequence). This CDR3 is built from 15 residues. The CDR3 DNA sequence: TGTGCCAGCATGACAGGTTGGTTTGGCACAGATACGCAGTATTTT. It yields the protein CASMTGWFGTDTQYF.

The chain recombines TRBV19 with TRBJ1-1, with D unclear. V gave up 5 bases and J gave up 2 bases, with 6 bases separating them. Germline lookup yields CDR1 LNHDA and CDR2 SQIVND (reference sequence). This CDR3 has 12 amino acids. The CDR3 protein is CASSWGNTEAFF. CDR3 DNA: TGTGCCAGTAGTTGGGGAAACACTGAAGCTTTCTTT.

The V call is TRBV27, the J call TRBJ2-1; D remains unclear. The V gene's germline CDR1 is MNHEY and CDR2 SMNVEV (reference sequence). The CDR3 is 15 amino acids. Trimming shortened V by 5 bases and J by 3 bases, and 14 bases separated the two germline ends. CDR3 bases: TGTGCCAGCAGTCCTCAAGGGCCCTTCTACAATGAGCAGTTCTTC. It specifies CASSPQGPFYNEQFF.

Note on this clone: Other DNA sequences in the same sample also yield this CDR3. V usage is TRBV6-5 and J usage is TRBJ2-7, with D perhaps TRBD1 or TRBD2 (5 bases each). Germline assignment: CDR1 MNHEY and CDR2 SVGAGI. With 2 bases removed from V and 3 bases from J, the gap between germline ends came to 8 bases. The CDR3 runs 13 residues. In DNA, the CDR3 is TGTGCCAGCAGTTACGGGACGGGCTACGAGCAGTACTTC. It translates to CASSYGTGYEQYF.

This rearrangement joins TRBV28 to TRBJ2-7; D not resolved. The CDR3 runs 12 residues. The germline CDR1 and CDR2 sequences are MDHEN and SYDVKM. The germline V and J ends were trimmed by 8 bases and 1 base, with 9 bases remaining between them. CDR3 nucleotides: TGTGCCAGCGGTTATAGATCCTACGAGCAGTACTTC. Translated: CASGYRSYEQYF.